This T cell receptor (beta chain) was found in a study of T-cell memory formation after mild COVID-19. Study-wide points: SARS-CoV-2 specificity of second-wave clones peaking day 37 was unconfirmed. For contracting clones, CD4+ ones sat mainly in CM and EM, CD8+ in EMRA.

MiXCR, run by TCRdb on the 5' RACE reads, gives a single entry per CDR3 protein. The sample comprises approximately 500,000 distinct CDR3 sequences, 20% to 30% of which are singletons, and roughly an eighth rests with the top ten. This clonotype occurred once. No antigen is known for it. The CDR3 length is 12 residues. Germline-derived CDR1 and CDR2 are DFQATT and SNEGSKA (reference sequence). With 3 bases removed from V and 6 bases from J, the gap between germline ends came to 8 bases. The material sequenced was PBMCs or a T cell subset sorted from them (not recorded which). This receptor was obtained from an adult woman who had mild COVID-19 (a few samples of this study predate the infection). Cell type and time point are not known. The chain uses TRBV20-1 and TRBJ2-2; D not certain. CDR3 DNA sequence: TGCAGTGCTAGTCCCGGGTCCGGGGAGCTGTTTTTT. As protein: CSASPGSGELFF.